This entry features one T cell receptor beta chain sequence. The target of this receptor is not known. Per-base qualities were not stored, and no clone one base away is much larger. This entry comes from a study of shared clonotypes between healthy human individuals (TCRdb year 2020). Regarding the research as a whole: A few men and two women, aged 18 to 49 years, made up the cohort. Per donor, three plates each were used for CD4 naive and CD4 memory, two for CD8 naive, and one for CD8 memory. To estimate repertoire size and how much clonotype sharing occurs between individuals, the study deeply sequenced the blood TCR repertoires of several healthy adults. To increase sequencing depth and limit assay-specific biases, TCR repertoire library preparation and sequencing were carried out by different laboratories using diverse techniques. Leukapheresis yielded between about 0.8 and 8.9 billion PBMCs per donor.

CDR1 is given as MNHNS and CDR2 as SASEGT, both from the germline V gene. Measured from the cysteine to the phenylalanine, the CDR3 is 13 residues long. Left in the record is the CDR3 DNA by itself, 39 bases read in frame from the first base. The germline ends are 10 bases apart after V is trimmed by 3 bases and J by 4 bases. Using the deep immunoSEQ assay, multiplex PCR amplified TCR CDR3 regions from genomic DNA. For each cell subset, the extracted genomic DNA was distributed evenly across all wells of several immunoSEQ 96-well plates, and each plate served as one replicate. For sorted subsets, around 200 ng genomic DNA, equal to approximately 30,000 T cell genomes, was loaded into each replicate PCR. The purified libraries were quantified using a Qubit 3.0 fluorometer, sized with a Bioanalyzer 2100, and then quantified again using the KAPA Library Quantification kit. A separate single-read 150-cycle Illumina NextSeq 550 flow cell was used to sequence each immunoSEQ 96-well plate. Regarding the original processing steps: Because the immunoSEQ output held only junctional sequences and lacked quality scores, the filtering could not match the filtering applied to full-length reads. Sequences were annotated with PyIR, a Python wrapper for IgBLAST v1.9, using IMGT germline references to assign V/J genes and CDR3. Reads were removed for weak V/J assignments (E-value above 1e-6), missing CDR3, stop codons, out-of-frame junctions, or ambiguous translated residues. V3J clonotypes were defined as sequences sharing the same inferred V gene, J gene, and CDR3 amino acid sequence. Percentage overlap between repertoires was calculated by dividing the number of shared unique clonotypes by the size of the smaller repertoire. Repertoire richness was assessed with RTK rarefaction, the Chao1 estimator, and Recon v2.1 estimates of unobserved clonotypes. Generation probabilities for all TCRbeta clonotypes obtained by the gDNA method from a handful of donors were computed using OLGA. TCRdb's version of the immuneACCESS table is confined to in-frame rearrangements and falls short of the full clone set. An unresolved V gene accounts for under half of the shortfall where checked; the remainder is of unknown origin. The V and J calls and clone size were taken over from that table, and D and trimming were inferred from the DNA. For this sample there are millions of clones; about 95% appear just once. The biggest ten clones account for around 1.1% of the sample.

Study-wide conclusions, independent of this receptor: Because the study included a small number of donors, the genetic and exposure-history diversity represented was limited. Naive subsets generally had larger estimated clonotype richness than memory subsets did. Even with the large sequencing depth, rarefaction of the sorted-subset datasets indicated that sequencing was incomplete. Higher generation probabilities were observed for clonotypes shared by all four sorted-subset donors than for non-shared clonotypes. Pairwise subsampling indicated that sequencing depth was expected to affect the degree of clonotype sharing among donors. Sharing across a handful of donors was observed for approximately 5% of naive CD4, 3% to 3.5% of naive CD8, over 2% of memory CD4, and roughly 0.4% of memory CD8 clonotypes. Sampling was restricted to blood, and TCR repertoires in tissue are likely to differ from TCR repertoires in blood.

CD8 naive samples were CD45RO-negative cells positively selected for CCR7, giving a CD45RA+CCR7+ population that excluded TemRA cells. The donors were healthy, HIV-negative adults who had no recently reported acute infections or vaccinations. Every donor was a Caucasian adult living in Nashville, Tennessee, USA. After blood collection by leukapheresis, PBMCs were isolated using Ficoll-Histopaque density gradient centrifugation and then cryopreserved in the vapor phase of liquid nitrogen. Analytical flow cytometry was used to check the purity and quantity of each magnetically sorted T cell population. Genomic DNA was isolated from every sorted fraction and measured by UV absorbance on a Nanodrop 2000c.

The TCR sequence derives from a young man in good health. The chain is assembled from TRBV6-1 and TRBJ2-7, with TRBD2 as a weak D call on 5 bases. The sequencing sample was made of naive CD8+ T cells sorted from blood. The cell subset or site label of this sample denotes: CD45RA+CCR7+. The sequenced DNA is TGTGCCAGCAGTGATAGCGTCACTTACGAGCAGTACTTC. This yields the protein CASSDSVTYEQYF.